Below, 16 T cell receptor beta chains from the same sample are listed, as sequenced in a study of blood T cell repertoires in COVID-19. This table comes from immunoSEQ multiplex PCR, and its TCRdb copy is limited to in-frame clones, with some not included. The sample includes 170,000 or so clones, 75% to 80% seen only once; the top ten take 26%. The sequenced material came from peripheral blood. The receptors here all came from a woman between 65 and 79 years old with acute or convalescent COVID-19.

The sample holds one count of this clone. The chain carries TRBV24-1 and TRBJ1-2; D is uncertain. Germline V gene sequence: CDR1 KGHDR, CDR2 SFDVKD. The CDR3 sequence is 16 residues long. V was pared by 9 bases and J by 0 bases, with 19 bases between. The CDR3 region is CATSGSGILSNYGYTF. The CDR3 DNA reads TGTGCCACCTCGGGGTCCGGGATCCTCTCTAACTATGGCTACACCTTC.

This sequence joins TRBV10-3 and TRBJ1-3, with D uncertain. Germline assignment: CDR1 ENHRY and CDR2 SYGVKD. The CDR3 has 15 amino acids. Trimming left V 10 bases short and J 0 bases short, with 16 bases between. CDR3 in DNA: TGTGCCAGCTCAGACGCGGGTCCCTCTGGAAACACCATATATTTT. Residues: CASSDAGPSGNTIYF.

V usage is TRBV5-1 and J usage is TRBJ2-6; D is possibly TRBD1 (5 bases). V lost 5 bases, J lost 1 base, and 13 bases lay in between. The CDR3 is 16 amino acids. Germline loops: CDR1 SGHRS, CDR2 YFSETQ. CDR3 loop: CASRADIYSGANVLTF. CDR3 nucleotides: TGCGCCAGCAGGGCGGACATTTATTCTGGGGCCAACGTCCTGACTTTC.

The chain employs TRBV6-6 and TRBJ2-1, with D maybe TRBD2 (5 bases). Trimming took off 4 bases at V and 7 bases at J, with 14 bases between the two ends. The CDR3 is 14 amino acids. In germline, CDR1 is MNHNY, CDR2 SVGAGI (reference sequence). CDR3: CASSSGGPLNEQFF. In DNA, the CDR3 is TGTGCCAGCAGTTCGGGCGGGCCGCTGAATGAGCAGTTCTTC.

V and J are TRBV20-1 and TRBJ2-7; 11 bases align to TRBD2. V dropped 3 bases and J dropped 3; count of bases not matched to a gene: 1. From germline, CDR1 is DFQATT and CDR2 SNEGSKA (reference sequence). The CDR3 length is 13 residues. CDR3 DNA: TGCAGTGCTAGTGGGACTAGCGGCTACGAGCAGTACTTC. Translation gives CSASGTSGYEQYF.

The chain combines TRBV15 with TRBJ1-1, with a tentative D call TRBD1 (6 bases). V lost 1 base, J lost 4 bases, and 22 bases lay in between. The germline V gene has CDR1 LNHNV and CDR2 YYDKDF (reference sequence). The CDR3 sequence is 18 residues long. This chain's CDR3 is CATSRGVSSVSGATEAFF. As DNA, the CDR3 is TGTGCCACCAGCAGAGGGGTATCTTCGGTTTCAGGGGCCACTGAAGCTTTCTTT.

The chain has TRBV5-5 and TRBJ2-7; TRBD2 matches at 11 bases. Germline trimming cut 0 bases from V and 0 bases from J; bases unmatched to any gene: 5. This CDR3 contains 17 residues. Per the germline V gene, CDR1 is SGHKS and CDR2 is YYEKEE (reference sequence). CDR3 in DNA: TGTGCCAGCAGCTTGGCATTAGCGGGAGGGAGCTCCTACGAGCAGTACTTC. Encoded protein: CASSLALAGGSSYEQYF.

The J gene is TRBJ2-7, the V gene TRBV2, with 7 nucleotides matching TRBD1. The V gene's germline CDR1 is SNHLY and CDR2 FYNNEI. After removal of 7 bases from V and 9 bases from J, the junction contained 18 bases not matched to a gene. This CDR3 contains 15 residues. CDR3 amino acids: CASTRTGPVSLGQYF. The CDR3 DNA is TGTGCCAGCACTCGGACAGGCCCGGTTAGTCTGGGGCAGTACTTC.

The chain uses TRBV7-8 and TRBJ2-2; D call uncertain. Deletions cut 3 bases from V and 6 bases from J, with 17 bases between. There are 16 residues in the CDR3. Germline CDR1 is SGHVS and CDR2 is FQNEAQ. The CDR3 DNA follows: TGTGCCAGCAGCTTGAGACTCCCGAGTTTCGCCGGGGAGCTGTTTTTT. Residues: CASSLRLPSFAGELFF.

This clone was counted a few times. The chain employs TRBV9 and TRBJ1-5; tentative D call: TRBD1 (6 bases). The germline V gene has CDR1 SGDLS and CDR2 YYNGEE. There are 12 residues in the CDR3. Deletions cut 7 bases from V and 3 bases from J, with 8 bases between. This CDR3 reads CASDRNNQPQHF. The CDR3 DNA reads as TGTGCCAGCGACAGGAACAATCAGCCCCAGCATTTT. The whole variable domain, filled in from reference TRBV9 and TRBJ1-5, reads DSGVTQTPKHLITATGQRVTLRCSPRSGDLSVYWYQQSLDQGLQFLIQYYNGEERAKGNILERFSAQQFPDLHSELNLSSLELGDSALYFCASDRNNQPQHFGDGTRLSIL.

This clone has only one observation. The chain recombines TRBV15 with TRBJ2-7; 8 bases match TRBD1. Germline V gives CDR1 LNHNV, CDR2 YYDKDF (reference sequence). The CDR3 is 18 amino acids. The V and J ends lost 0 bases and 1 base, in that order; junction bases with no gene match: 11. The CDR3 sequence: CATSRDGYKTGESYEQYF. DNA for the CDR3: TGTGCCACCAGCAGAGATGGTTACAAGACAGGGGAGTCCTACGAGCAGTACTTC.

V gene TRBV12-5 combines with J gene TRBJ2-2; TRBD1 matches 11 bases. From germline, CDR1 is LGHNT and CDR2 FRNRAP. Trimming cost V 6 bases and J 4 bases; bases outside gene matches: 4. The CDR3 contains 15 residues. DNA of the CDR3: TGTGCTAGTGGGACCGGGACAGGGGGCACCGGGGAGCTGTTTTTT. Its protein product is CASGTGTGGTGELFF.

This sequence joins TRBV20-1 and TRBJ1-6; 7 nucleotides line up with TRBD1. This CDR3 is built from 15 residues. V was pared by 3 bases and J by 0 bases, with 2 bases of the junction left unmatched. Germline CDR1 is DFQATT and CDR2 is SNEGSKA (reference sequence). The CDR3 region is CSASPGGSYNSPLHF. The CDR3 nucleotides are TGCAGTGCTAGTCCAGGGGGCTCCTATAATTCACCCCTCCACTTT.

With respect to this clone: One end of the junction varies from germline; a read error may be responsible. The V and J genes are TRBV23-1 and TRBJ1-5; D uncertain. TRBV23-1 belongs to the ORF category, with a function that is uncertain. This CDR3 has 16 residues. The CDR3 region is CASSPQKPASDQPQHF. The CDR3 region has the DNA TGCGCCAGCAGTCCCCAGAAGCCGGCTAGCGATCAGCCCCAGCATTTT.

CDR3 in amino acids: CASSQESFSSLGAPTF. The CDR3 DNA sequence: TGCGCCAGCAGCCAAGAGAGTTTCTCGAGTTTGGGGGCACCCACCTTC. The chain employs TRBV4-1 and TRBJ1-2; D might be TRBD1 (6 bases). The CDR3 loop spans 16 amino acids. Germline V CDR1 and CDR2: MGHRA, YSYEKL. Trimming took off 0 bases at V and 13 bases at J, with 24 bases between the two ends.

V gene TRBV2 combines with J gene TRBJ2-6; TRBD1 matches at 7 bases. This CDR3 is built from 16 residues. Germline CDR1 and CDR2: SNHLY and FYNNEI. The V gene end was trimmed by 5 bases and the J gene end by 0 bases; junction bases not matched to a gene: 4. The CDR3 sequence: CASSSTGSSGANVLTF. The CDR3 nucleotides are TGTGCCAGCAGTTCGACAGGGAGCTCTGGGGCCAACGTCCTGACTTTC.